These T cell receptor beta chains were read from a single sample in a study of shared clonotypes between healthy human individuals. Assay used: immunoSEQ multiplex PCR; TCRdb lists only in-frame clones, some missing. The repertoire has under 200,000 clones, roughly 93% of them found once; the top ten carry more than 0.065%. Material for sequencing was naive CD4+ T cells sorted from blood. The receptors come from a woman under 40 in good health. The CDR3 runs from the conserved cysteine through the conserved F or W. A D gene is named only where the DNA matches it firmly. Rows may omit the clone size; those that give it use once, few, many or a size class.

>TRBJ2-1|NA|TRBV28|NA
CASDQGRVINNEQFF
TGTGCCAGCGATCAGGGGAGGGTTATTAACAATGAGCAGTTCTTC
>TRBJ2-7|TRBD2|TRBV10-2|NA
CASRGPEAGVSYEQYF
TGCGCCAGCAGGGGGCCGGAAGCGGGAGTATCGTACGAGCAGTACTTC
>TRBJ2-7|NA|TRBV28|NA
CASSFGGMYEQYF
TGTGCCAGCAGTTTTGGCGGGATGTACGAGCAGTACTTC
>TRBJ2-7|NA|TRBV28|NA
CASSHRPDRSYEQYF
TGTGCCAGCAGTCATCGCCCCGACAGGTCCTACGAGCAGTACTTC
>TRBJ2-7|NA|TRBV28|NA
CASSFKVSYEQYF
TGTGCCAGCAGTTTTAAAGTCAGCTACGAGCAGTACTTC
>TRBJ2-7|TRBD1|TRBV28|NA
CASSAGTEIYEQYF
TGTGCCAGCAGTGCCGGGACAGAGATATACGAGCAGTACTTC
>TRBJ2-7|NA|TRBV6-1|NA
CASERTAVSYEQYF
TGTGCCAGCGAGAGGACTGCCGTGAGCTACGAGCAGTACTTC
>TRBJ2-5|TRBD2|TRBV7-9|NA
CASSRLTGGETQYF
TGTGCCAGCAGCCGACTGACGGGAGGAGAGACCCAGTACTTC
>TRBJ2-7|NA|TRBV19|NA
CASSIGFGSPYEQYF
TGTGCCAGTAGTATAGGGTTCGGGTCCCCCTACGAGCAGTACTTC
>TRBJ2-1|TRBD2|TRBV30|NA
CAWRGAQAGRRYNEQFF
TGTGCCTGGAGGGGCGCTCAAGCGGGAAGACGCTACAATGAGCAGTTCTTC
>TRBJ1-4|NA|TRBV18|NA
CASSPRDLSEKLFF
TGTGCCAGCTCACCACGGGACTTATCCGAAAAACTGTTTTTT
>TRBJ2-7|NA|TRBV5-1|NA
CASSLQGITYEQYF
TGCGCCAGCAGCTTGCAGGGGATAACCTACGAGCAGTACTTC
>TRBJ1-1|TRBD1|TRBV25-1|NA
CASRRDSQGTEAFF
TGTGCCAGCAGGCGGGACAGTCAAGGAACTGAAGCTTTCTTT
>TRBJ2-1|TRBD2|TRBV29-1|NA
CSVVGLAGSSSYNEQFF
TGCAGCGTTGTGGGACTAGCGGGTTCGAGCTCCTACAATGAGCAGTTCTTC
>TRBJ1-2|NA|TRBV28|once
CASSLSGYDGYTF
TGTGCCAGCAGTTTGTCAGGGTACGATGGCTACACCTTC
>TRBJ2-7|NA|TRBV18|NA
CASSLSGFWEEQYF
TGTGCCAGCTCACTGTCGGGCTTTTGGGAGGAGCAGTACTTC
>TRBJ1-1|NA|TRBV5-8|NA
CASSLAEWEAFF
TGTGCCAGCAGCTTGGCCGAGTGGGAAGCTTTCTTT
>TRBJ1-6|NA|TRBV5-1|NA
CASSHRTGRLNSPLHF
TGCGCCAGCAGCCATCGAACAGGGCGTCTAAATTCACCCCTCCACTTT
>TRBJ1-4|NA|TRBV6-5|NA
CASSTPREEKLFF
TGTGCCAGCAGTACACCCAGGGAAGAAAAACTGTTTTTT
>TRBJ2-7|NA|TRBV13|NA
CASSRTGGPYEQYF
TGTGCCAGCAGCCGGACGGGGGGCCCCTACGAGCAGTACTTC
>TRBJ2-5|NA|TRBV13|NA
CASSEEPVPETQYF
TGTGCCAGCAGCGAAGAGCCGGTCCCGGAGACCCAGTACTTC
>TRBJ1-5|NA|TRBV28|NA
CASSLRHRGAGQPQHF
TGTGCCAGCAGTTTGCGCCACAGAGGAGCGGGGCAGCCCCAGCATTTT
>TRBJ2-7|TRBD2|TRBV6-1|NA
CASSLGLAVRYEQYF
TGTGCCAGCAGTCTGGGACTAGCGGTCAGGTACGAGCAGTACTTC
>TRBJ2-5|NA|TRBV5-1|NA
CASSTGLGETQYF
TGCGCCAGCAGCACGGGACTGGGAGAGACCCAGTACTTC
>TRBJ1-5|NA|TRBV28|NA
CASSLERRRASQPQHF
TGTGCCAGCAGTTTAGAAAGGCGCAGGGCGAGTCAGCCCCAGCATTTT
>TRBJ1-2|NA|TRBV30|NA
CAWRLGFGETRSYGYTF
TGTGCCTGGAGATTAGGGTTCGGGGAGACACGATCCTATGGCTACACCTTC
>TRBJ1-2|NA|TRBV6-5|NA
CASLPRQGDGYTF
TGTGCCAGCCTACCAAGGCAGGGTGACGGCTACACCTTC
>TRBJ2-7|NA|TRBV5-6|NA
CASSLGPTAYEQYF
TGTGCCAGCAGCTTGGGACCGACTGCCTACGAGCAGTACTTC
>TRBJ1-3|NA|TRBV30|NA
CAWRQHSGNTIYF
TGTGCCTGGAGACAGCACTCTGGAAACACCATATATTTT
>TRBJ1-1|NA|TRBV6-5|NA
CASSSLGLNTEAFF
TGTGCCAGCAGTTCTTTGGGCCTTAACACTGAAGCTTTCTTT
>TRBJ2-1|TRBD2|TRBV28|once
CASSFRLAVYNEQFF
TGTGCCAGCAGTTTTCGGCTAGCGGTCTACAATGAGCAGTTCTTC
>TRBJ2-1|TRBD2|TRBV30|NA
CAWRDGLEAQFF
TGTGCCTGGAGAGACGGACTAGAGGCGCAGTTCTTC